This entry is about one T cell receptor beta chain. V dropped 5 bases and J dropped 1; count of bases not matched to a gene: 9. This CDR3 is built from 16 residues. Per germline, CDR1 SGHTA and CDR2 FQGNSA. The data are from a study of blood T cell repertoires in COVID-19. Method: immunoSEQ multiplex PCR; TCRdb's copy keeps in-frame clones and lacks some. The sample consists of around 250,000 clones, less than 90% of them appearing once. The V gene is TRBV7-2, the J gene TRBJ2-7, with 9 bases aligning to TRBD2. Sequencing used peripheral blood. This sequence was found in a woman aged 40 to 55 who had recovered from COVID-19. CDR3 sequence: CASSPRGSGGSYEQYF. The CDR3 nucleotides read TGTGCCAGCAGCCCCCGGGGTAGCGGGGGTTCCTACGAGCAGTACTTC.